A selection of T cell receptor beta chains follows, all from one sample in a study of blood T cell repertoires in COVID-19. This table comes from immunoSEQ multiplex PCR, and its TCRdb copy is limited to in-frame clones, with some not included. The profile shows about 60,000 clones, around 80% of them singletons. The sequencing sample was made of peripheral blood. The receptor source for this set is a man aged 25 to 40 with COVID-19, enrolled during active disease. The CDR3 runs from the conserved cysteine through the conserved F or W. Fields, in order: J gene, clone size, V gene, D gene, CDR3 protein, CDR3 DNA. A D gene is named only where the DNA matches it firmly. The size of a clone is reported for some rows only, either as once, few or many, or as a class for expanded clones.

j_call: TRBJ2-5
clone_size: .
v_call: TRBV7-9
d_call: .
cdr3_aa: CASSNGRRVETQYF
cdr3_nt: TGTGCCAGCAGTAACGGCCGCAGGGTGGAGACCCAGTACTTC

j_call: TRBJ2-1
clone_size: .
v_call: TRBV28
d_call: TRBD2
cdr3_aa: CASRLGTSGNNEQFF
cdr3_nt: TGTGCCAGCAGGCTCGGGACTAGCGGAAACAATGAGCAGTTCTTC

j_call: TRBJ1-1
clone_size: once
v_call: TRBV28
d_call: .
cdr3_aa: CASSFTRPEAFF
cdr3_nt: TGTGCCAGCAGTTTCACGAGGCCTGAAGCTTTCTTT

j_call: TRBJ1-4
clone_size: .
v_call: TRBV24-1
d_call: .
cdr3_aa: CATASQGATNEKLFF
cdr3_nt: TGTGCCACGGCGTCTCAGGGTGCAACTAATGAAAAACTGTTTTTT

j_call: TRBJ1-1
clone_size: .
v_call: TRBV28
d_call: TRBD1
cdr3_aa: CASPSPGGQDTEAFF
cdr3_nt: TGTGCCAGCCCGTCCCCTGGGGGACAGGACACTGAAGCTTTCTTT

j_call: TRBJ1-2
clone_size: .
v_call: TRBV29-1
d_call: TRBD1
cdr3_aa: CSADSGTEYGYTF
cdr3_nt: TGCAGCGCCGACTCCGGGACAGAGTATGGCTACACCTTC

j_call: TRBJ1-5
clone_size: once
v_call: TRBV28
d_call: TRBD1
cdr3_aa: CASSFLGLRGRDQPQHF
cdr3_nt: TGTGCCAGCAGTTTTCTTGGATTGAGGGGGCGAGATCAGCCCCAGCATTTT

j_call: TRBJ1-2
clone_size: few
v_call: TRBV11-2
d_call: .
cdr3_aa: CASRAVYGYTF
cdr3_nt: TGTGCCAGCAGGGCGGTCTATGGCTACACCTTC

j_call: TRBJ2-5
clone_size: few
v_call: TRBV5-5
d_call: .
cdr3_aa: CASSLAITGSAETQYF
cdr3_nt: TGTGCCAGCAGCTTGGCCATTACAGGGTCGGCGGAGACCCAGTACTTC

j_call: TRBJ2-7
clone_size: .
v_call: TRBV6-1
d_call: .
cdr3_aa: CASSEAWGVVSYEQYF
cdr3_nt: TGTGCCAGCAGTGAAGCGTGGGGGGTTGTATCCTACGAGCAGTACTTC

j_call: TRBJ2-7
clone_size: .
v_call: TRBV28
d_call: TRBD1
cdr3_aa: CASSPDGQGASYEQYF
cdr3_nt: TGTGCCAGCAGCCCAGATGGACAGGGGGCCTCCTACGAGCAGTACTTC

j_call: TRBJ1-1
clone_size: .
v_call: TRBV12-3/TRBV12-4
d_call: .
cdr3_aa: CASSSRGKEAFF
cdr3_nt: TGTGCCAGCAGTTCCAGGGGAAAAGAAGCTTTCTTT

j_call: TRBJ2-5
clone_size: .
v_call: TRBV2
d_call: TRBD1
cdr3_aa: CATYRDRGETQYF
cdr3_nt: TGTGCCACCTACCGGGACAGGGGCGAGACCCAGTACTTC